One sample yielded the 23 T cell receptor beta chains listed below, sequenced in a study of Graves' ophthalmopathy and Graves' hyperthyroidism (dated by TCRdb to 2017 to 2018). Reads for this sample came from an Illumina HiSeq 2000. For repertoire sequencing, the TCR beta CDR3 regions were amplified from RNA transcripts. HTBI primers and the Qiagen OneStep RT-PCR kit were used in a first-round RT-PCR, which was followed by a second-round multiplex PCR, size selection and purification. TCRdb reworked the public reads: Q25 trimming with fastp, MiXCR clone assembly, productive beta chains retained. Every distinct CDR3 protein forms one entry, paired with its most common genes and DNA. The sample includes a few hundred thousand distinct CDR3 sequences, with 39% observed a single time. Roughly 4% of the sample goes to the ten largest clones. The sequenced sample consisted of peripheral blood or thyroid tissue (not recorded which). These TCRs come from an adult man with Graves' hyperthyroidism.

For this clonotype: Germline is not matched at one junction end, which may reflect a read error. The chain links TRBV7-2 to TRBJ1-2; no clear D. The length of the CDR3 is 15 residues. CDR1 is SGHTA and CDR2 is FQGNSA in the germline V gene. This CDR3 reads CASSLAVHQVYGHTF. In nucleotides, the CDR3 is TGTGCCAGCAGCTTAGCGGTTCACCAGGTCTATGGCCACACCTTC.

In this sample, this clonotype turned up a few times. This chain connects TRBV5-1 to TRBJ1-6; D gene ambiguous. CDR1 is SGHRS, CDR2 YFSETQ, per germline. Trimming shortened V by 4 bases and J by 0 bases, and 17 bases separated the two germline ends. The CDR3 runs to 18 residues. In nucleotides, the CDR3 is TGCGCCAGCAGCAGTTGGACTGCCGATAGCTCCTATAATTCACCCCTCCACTTT. It yields the protein CASSSWTADSSYNSPLHF.

The rearrangement uses TRBV20-1 and TRBJ2-7, with 7 positions matching TRBD1. The CDR3 has 15 amino acids. CDR1 is DFQATT, CDR2 SNEGSKA, per germline (reference sequence). V shed 6 bases, J shed 1 base, and the junction held 12 bases outside the gene matches. For the CDR3, the DNA is TGCAGTGCGGAGAGTGGGACAGAAATATCCTACGAGCAGTACTTC. Protein product: CSAESGTEISYEQYF.

The chain couples TRBV20-1 to TRBJ2-7; weak D call: TRBD1 (6 bases). TRBJ2-1 explains the end of the DNA better; the J call may be wrong. This CDR3 has 16 residues. Germline V gene sequence: CDR1 DFQATT, CDR2 SNEGSKA (reference sequence). CDR3 loop: CSARETTGLFRNEQFF. The CDR3 DNA reads as TGCAGTGCTAGAGAGACGACAGGACTGTTTAGGAATGAGCAGTTCTTC.

This clonotype has ten or more counts. This may stem from a read error, because a much larger clone lies one nucleotide away. V is TRBV29-1 and J is TRBJ1-2; D is ambiguous. Germline V gene sequence: CDR1 SQVTM, CDR2 ANQGSEA. V lost 1 base and J lost 8, with 11 bases in between. CDR3 length equals 12 residues. The CDR3 here is CSVEGIFDGYTF. In DNA, the CDR3 is TGCAGCGTTGAAGGTATATTCGACGGCTACACCTTC.

In this sample, this clonotype turned up many times. J is TRBJ1-1 and V is TRBV20-1; the D gene is possibly TRBD1 (5 bases). Deletions cut 2 bases from V and 4 bases from J, with 14 bases between. CDR3 length: 14 amino acids. The germline gives CDR1 DFQATT, CDR2 SNEGSKA (reference sequence). The CDR3 DNA sequence: TGCAGTGCTAGAAGAGGTGGGCAGGGCACTGAAGCTTTCTTT. Translating gives CSARRGGQGTEAFF.

As for this clonotype: A much larger clone sits a single nucleotide away, making a read error possible. The V gene is TRBV7-9, the J gene TRBJ1-1; maybe TRBD1 (5 bases). Germline V gene data show CDR1 as SEHNR and CDR2 as FQNEAQ (reference sequence). The CDR3 spans 12 residues. Written as DNA, the CDR3 is TGTGCCGGCAGCCACGGGACTGAAGAAGCTTTCTTT. Protein product: CAGSHGTEEAFF. The whole variable domain, remainder taken from reference TRBV7-9 and TRBJ1-1, is DTGVSQNPRHKITKRGQNVTFRCDPISEHNRLYWYRQTLGQGPEFLTYFQNEAQLEKSRLLSDRFSAERPKGSFSTLEIQRTEQGDSAMYLCAGSHGTEEAFFGQGTRLTVV.

The J gene is TRBJ1-5, the V gene TRBV4-2; possibly TRBD1 for D (5 bases). Per the germline V gene, CDR1 is LGHNA and CDR2 is YNFKEQ. The CDR3 covers 14 residues. Between the trimmed V and J ends, which lost 4 bases and 5 bases, there was a span of 12 bases. The CDR3 here is CASSPGAGYQPQHF. The CDR3 DNA sequence: TGTGCCAGCAGCCCCGGGGCAGGCTATCAGCCCCAGCATTTT.

This clonotype was observed a handful of times. The chain carries TRBV14 and TRBJ2-7; tentative D call: TRBD1 (5 bases). The V end lost 4 bases, the J end lost 3 bases, and 19 bases lay between the germline ends. The germline CDR1 and CDR2 sequences are SGHDN and FVKESK. CDR3 length equals 16 residues. The CDR3 region is CASSPRQSRFFYEQYF. The CDR3 DNA reads TGTGCCAGCAGCCCCAGACAGTCTCGTTTCTTCTACGAGCAGTACTTC.

The chain has TRBV2 and TRBJ2-5; a weak D match, TRBD1 (5 bases). V was trimmed by 1 base and J by 5 bases, leaving 17 bases between them. This CDR3 contains 16 residues. Germline V gene sequence: CDR1 SNHLY, CDR2 FYNNEI. The CDR3, as DNA: TGTGCCAGCAGTGAAGGCACATCACCAGGGAAGGAGACCCAGTACTTC. It specifies CASSEGTSPGKETQYF. Supplemented by reference TRBV2 and TRBJ2-5, the full variable domain reads EPEVTQTPSHQVTQMGQEVILRCVPISNHLYFYWYRQILGQKVEFLVSFYNNEISEKSEIFDDQFSVERPDGSNFTLKIRSTKLEDSAMYFCASSEGTSPGKETQYFGPGTRLLVL.

About this clonotype itself: The germline gene is not matched at one end of the junction; a read error may be the cause. The rearrangement joins TRBV10-3 to TRBJ2-7; TRBD2 agrees at 12 bases. Germline CDR1 reads ENHRY; CDR2 reads SYGVKD. This CDR3 region has 17 residues. The CDR3 DNA reads TGTGCCAGCAGTTACTCACCCTCTAGCGGGAGGGCCGGGGAGCAGTACTTC. It codes for CASSYSPSSGRAGEQYF.

This clonotype was seen at least ten times. One end of the junction varies from germline; a read error may be responsible. V and J are TRBV5-1 and TRBJ1-1; possibly TRBD1 for D (5 bases). CDR3 length: 12 residues. CDR1 SGHRS and CDR2 YFSETQ come from the germline V gene. Here the CDR3 DNA reads TGTGCCAGCTCCTCGGGGGGCACTGAAGCTTTCTTT. This codes for CASSSGGTEAFF.

This clonotype has a count of ten or more. The rearrangement joins TRBV19 to TRBJ1-4; TRBD1 is a possible D gene (5 bases). This CDR3 spans 14 amino acids. V lost 6 bases, J lost 3 bases, and 11 bases lay in between. Germline-derived CDR1 and CDR2 are LNHDA and SQIVND (reference sequence). As DNA, the CDR3 is TGTGCCAGTAGCCCGGGACTTGCTAATGAAAAACTGTTTTTT. This codes for CASSPGLANEKLFF.

Details on this clonotype: One base away lies a much larger clone, so this may be a sequencing read error. The CDR3 reads CASAVGANTGELFF. The CDR3 DNA sequence: TGTGCCAGCGCCGTGGGAGCGAACACCGGGGAGCTGTTTTTT. The chain recombines TRBV7-6 with TRBJ2-2, with TRBD2 as a possible D gene (5 bases). There are 14 residues in the CDR3. Germline V gene sequence: CDR1 SGHVS, CDR2 FNYEAQ. Trimming stripped 8 bases from V and 0 bases from J, with 10 bases between.

This clonotype has at least ten counts. V is TRBV19 and J is TRBJ1-5; TRBD1 aligns across 7 bases. This CDR3 is built from 16 residues. Trimming cost V 10 bases and J 0 bases; bases outside gene matches: 12. CDR1 is LNHDA, CDR2 SQIVND, per germline (reference sequence). CDR3 DNA: TGTGCCACAGTCCGACAGGGTGGGGGTAGCAATCAGCCCCAGCATTTT. Its protein is CATVRQGGGSNQPQHF.

This clonotype appeared a few times. This chain links TRBV10-3 with TRBJ1-1, with D unresolved. V was shortened by 3 bases and J by 4 bases, with 12 bases between the two germline ends. Per germline, CDR1 ENHRY and CDR2 SYGVKD. CDR3 size: 14 residues. The CDR3 region is CAISDSGSRTEAFF. CDR3 DNA sequence: TGTGCCATCAGTGATTCGGGATCCCGCACTGAAGCTTTCTTT.

This sequence joins TRBV2 and TRBJ1-6, with TRBD1 matching over 11 bases. The CDR3 sequence is 15 residues long. V lost 6 bases, J lost 7 bases, and 5 bases stayed unmatched. Germline CDR1 is SNHLY and CDR2 is FYNNEI. CDR3 DNA: TGTGCCAGCAGGCCGGGACAGGGGGACAATTCACCCCTCCACTTT. Its protein is CASRPGQGDNSPLHF.

This clonotype has more than one count but fewer than ten. This chain joins TRBV19 and TRBJ1-3; D not certain. The CDR3 runs 15 residues. CDR1 and CDR2 from the germline V gene are LNHDA and SQIVND (reference sequence). V was shortened by 7 bases and J by 6 bases, with 19 bases between the two germline ends. For the CDR3, the DNA is TGTGCCAGTACCCTCTCGCCGTTTCAGCTAAACACCATATATTTT. Its protein is CASTLSPFQLNTIYF.

This clonotype was counted between two and nine times. The chain couples TRBV6-5 to TRBJ2-7; 8 bases agree with TRBD1. There are 16 residues in the CDR3. The V and J ends lost 5 bases and 3 bases, in that order; junction bases with no gene match: 12. Germline CDR1 is MNHEY and CDR2 is SVGAGI. CDR3: CASSGLRTGGGYEQYF. DNA for the CDR3: TGTGCCAGCAGTGGATTAAGAACAGGGGGTGGCTACGAGCAGTACTTC.

This chain joins TRBV7-2 and TRBJ1-2, with 7 bases aligning to TRBD1. The junction had 17 bases not matched to a gene; V was cut back by 5 bases and J by 5 bases. Germline V gene lookup returns CDR1 SGHTA and CDR2 FQGNSA. The CDR3 has 17 residues. Here the CDR3 reads CASSQGGGGASTYGYTF. The CDR3 bases are TGTGCCAGCAGCCAGGGGGGAGGGGGCGCGTCAACTTATGGCTACACCTTC.

This clonotype has just a few counts. The genes are TRBV12-3 or TRBV12-4 and TRBJ2-7, with 12 positions matching TRBD2. The CDR3 totals 15 residues. Trimming cost V 6 bases and J 3 bases; bases outside gene matches: 6. The CDR3 DNA reads as TGTGCCAGCAGCACTGGACTAGCGGGGTTCTACGAGCAGTACTTC. Translating gives CASSTGLAGFYEQYF.

The table lists this clonotype with many counts. The chain employs TRBV15 and TRBJ1-1, with D possibly matching TRBD1 (5 bases). The CDR3 contains 15 residues. Germline V gene sequence: CDR1 LNHNV, CDR2 YYDKDF (reference sequence). Trimming removed 1 base at V and 1 base at J, with 10 bases between. The CDR3 here is CATSRAGTANTEAFF. The CDR3 bases are TGTGCCACCAGCAGAGCCGGGACGGCGAACACTGAAGCTTTCTTT.

The chain carries TRBV6-5 and TRBJ1-2; D possibly corresponds to TRBD1 (6 bases). The CDR3 length is 13 residues. Germline loops: CDR1 MNHEY, CDR2 SVGAGI. V gave up 7 bases and J gave up 7 bases, with 16 bases separating them. The CDR3 region is CASKAGGAGGYTF. DNA of the CDR3: TGTGCCAGCAAGGCGGGGGGCGCAGGTGGCTACACCTTC.